This is a list of T cell receptor beta chains from one sample in a study of beta chain features in type 1 diabetes. Assay: immunoSEQ multiplex PCR; the TCRdb copy retains only in-frame clones and omits some. The sample includes 500,000 to 650,000 clones, 9.5% to 15% of them seen just once. Sequences were obtained from naive CD4+ T cells from blood. The receptors come from a man aged 25 to 40 with type 1 diabetes. CDR3s include the opening cysteine and the closing phenylalanine or tryptophan. The order of the fields is D gene, clone size, V gene, J gene, CDR3 protein, CDR3 DNA. The D gene is left open where the match is weak. Size values are once, few and many counts, or a class for expanded clones, and some rows have none.

.	.	TRBV30	TRBJ1-6	CAWWDLYSPLHF	TGTGCCTGGTGGGACCTTTATTCACCCCTCCACTTT
.	.	TRBV7-9	TRBJ1-1	CASSLGAGDTEAFF	TGTGCCAGCAGCTTAGGGGCAGGGGACACTGAAGCTTTCTTT
TRBD1	.	TRBV6-1	TRBJ2-3	CASSEARGTGRDTQYF	TGTGCCAGCAGTGAAGCCCGCGGGACAGGGCGGGATACGCAGTATTTT
.	few	TRBV19	TRBJ2-1	CASSMAGPSYNEQFF	TGTGCCAGTAGTATGGCCGGGCCCTCCTACAATGAGCAGTTCTTC
TRBD1	.	TRBV15	TRBJ1-5	CATSRDIVGQGGNQPQHF	TGTGCCACCAGCAGAGATATAGTGGGACAGGGTGGGAATCAGCCCCAGCATTTT
TRBD2	few	TRBV28	TRBJ2-6	CASSFRGESSGANVLTF	TGTGCCAGCAGTTTCCGGGGGGAAAGCTCTGGGGCCAACGTCCTGACTTTC
TRBD1	few	TRBV12-5	TRBJ1-2	CASGPPQGVYGYTF	TGTGCTAGTGGCCCACCTCAGGGGGTCTATGGCTACACCTTC
.	few	TRBV28	TRBJ1-2	CASSFFVRAAGGYTF	TGTGCCAGCAGTTTTTTTGTCAGGGCCGCCGGTGGCTACACCTTC
.	few	TRBV5-4	TRBJ2-1	CASSLSNVYNEQFF	TGTGCCAGCAGCTTAAGTAACGTTTACAATGAGCAGTTCTTC
TRBD2	few	TRBV27	TRBJ2-3	CASSLSSGAPDTQYF	TGTGCCAGCAGTTTAAGTAGCGGGGCCCCAGATACGCAGTATTTT
TRBD1	.	TRBV7-2	TRBJ2-1	CASNGDRGYNEQFF	TGTGCCAGTAATGGGGACAGGGGCTACAATGAGCAGTTCTTC
.	.	TRBV12-2	TRBJ1-1	CASSSGGSTEAFF	TGTGCCAGCAGCTCGGGAGGGAGCACTGAAGCTTTCTTT
.	few	TRBV18	TRBJ1-2	CASSPNTSPLNYGYTF	TGTGCCAGCTCACCAAACACTTCGCCCCTTAACTATGGCTACACCTTC
TRBD1	.	TRBV7-6	TRBJ2-2	CASSLGQGNTGELFF	TGTGCCAGCAGCTTAGGACAGGGGAACACCGGGGAGCTGTTTTTT
.	many	TRBV16	TRBJ2-1	CASSPFQASMHEQFF	TGTGCCAGCAGCCCTTTTCAGGCTAGCATGCATGAGCAGTTCTTC
TRBD1	few	TRBV5-1	TRBJ1-4	CASNPSGQGHEKLFF	TGCGCCAGCAACCCCTCGGGACAGGGCCATGAAAAACTGTTTTTT
TRBD1	few	TRBV27	TRBJ2-2	CASSFLGQGVGGELFF	TGTGCCAGCAGTTTCCTGGGACAGGGGGTTGGCGGGGAGCTGTTTTTT
.	few	TRBV27	TRBJ2-7	CASSLPAGEQYF	TGTGCCAGCAGTCTCCCGGCGGGGGAGCAGTACTTC
TRBD2	few	TRBV4-2	TRBJ2-3	CASSQPGASGGPDTQYF	TGTGCCAGCAGCCAACCCGGGGCTAGCGGGGGGCCCGATACGCAGTATTTT
.	.	TRBV7-2	TRBJ1-5	CASSLVGDRNQPQHF	TGTGCCAGCAGCTTAGTAGGCGACCGCAATCAGCCCCAGCATTTT
.	many	TRBV23-1	TRBJ2-4	CASSQRTAEQAKNIQYF	TGCGCCAGCAGTCAACGGACAGCAGAACAAGCCAAAAACATTCAGTACTTC
TRBD1	.	TRBV6-1	TRBJ1-1	CASSDRGLTEAFF	TGTGCCAGCAGTGACAGGGGGCTCACTGAAGCTTTCTTT
.	few	TRBV2	TRBJ1-4	CASSEIGSGRFNEKLFF	TGTGCCAGCAGTGAAATCGGTAGTGGCAGGTTTAATGAAAAACTGTTTTTT
.	few	TRBV7-2	TRBJ1-3	CASSLWAGENTIYF	TGTGCCAGCAGCTTATGGGCAGGGGAGAACACCATATATTTT
.	.	TRBV9	TRBJ1-4	CASSVGVSTNEKLFF	TGTGCCAGCAGCGTTGGAGTCTCAACTAATGAAAAACTGTTTTTT
.	few	TRBV28	TRBJ2-5	CAISGAGSRIQETQYF	TGTGCCATCTCCGGGGCGGGGTCGCGAATCCAAGAGACCCAGTACTTC
.	.	TRBV10-3	TRBJ2-2	CAISDFGPTLISGELFF	TGTGCCATCAGTGATTTTGGACCGACCCTTATCAGTGGGGAGCTGTTTTTT
.	few	TRBV5-1	TRBJ1-2	CASSSENNYGYTF	TGCGCCAGCAGCTCGGAGAATAACTATGGCTACACCTTC
.	few	TRBV29-1	TRBJ2-5	CSGGQSAQETQYF	TGCAGCGGAGGACAGAGTGCCCAAGAGACCCAGTACTTC
.	few	TRBV6-5	TRBJ2-2	CASSPGTGTGELFF	TGTGCCAGCAGTCCAGGGACGGGCACCGGGGAGCTGTTTTTT
.	few	TRBV6-5	TRBJ1-6	CASSYSKGNSPLHF	TGTGCCAGCAGTTACTCGAAGGGAAATTCACCCCTCCACTTT
TRBD1	.	TRBV11-2	TRBJ1-2	CASSYTRGHDGYTF	TGTGCCAGCAGTTATACCAGGGGGCATGATGGCTACACCTTC
.	.	TRBV5-1	TRBJ2-5	CASSLPSGGEETQYF	TGCGCCAGCAGCTTGCCGTCGGGCGGAGAAGAGACCCAGTACTTC
.	.	TRBV2	TRBJ2-2	CASSVQPGEHTGELFF	TGTGCCAGCAGTGTTCAGCCAGGGGAGCACACCGGGGAGCTGTTTTTT
.	few	TRBV2	TRBJ1-1	CASSRDTEAFF	TGTGCCAGCAGTCGGGACACTGAAGCTTTCTTT
.	few	TRBV15	TRBJ2-7	CATSRDSEDYEQYF	TGTGCCACCAGCAGAGATTCAGAGGACTACGAGCAGTACTTC
.	few	TRBV7-9	TRBJ2-7	CASSLNQESYEQYF	TGTGCCAGCAGCCTAAATCAAGAATCCTACGAGCAGTACTTC
TRBD2	few	TRBV4-3	TRBJ2-5	CASSQRTSGGNLETQYF	TGCGCCAGCAGCCAACGGACTAGCGGGGGTAATTTGGAGACCCAGTACTTC
TRBD1	few	TRBV7-3	TRBJ2-7	CASSLDRAGFYEQYF	TGTGCCAGCAGCTTAGACAGGGCAGGTTTCTACGAGCAGTACTTC
.	few	TRBV7-8	TRBJ1-5	CASSKLPTDSNQPQHF	TGTGCCAGCAGCAAGTTACCGACAGATAGCAATCAGCCCCAGCATTTT
TRBD1	few	TRBV7-2	TRBJ2-7	CASSPGQEGALYEQYF	TGTGCCAGCAGCCCAGGACAGGAAGGGGCCTTGTACGAGCAGTACTTC
.	few	TRBV7-9	TRBJ2-5	CASSIQETQYF	TGTGCCAGCAGCATACAAGAGACCCAGTACTTC
.	few	TRBV7-2	TRBJ2-1	CASSLEGSGQLYNEQFF	TGTGCCAGCAGCTTAGAGGGTAGCGGCCAACTCTACAATGAGCAGTTCTTC